This T cell receptor (beta chain) was documented in a study of blood T cell repertoires in COVID-19. Study as a whole: Italy, Spain and the United States were the sources of the convalescent and acute COVID-19 samples.

The study recruited people aged roughly 18 to 100 years across 24 US areas. Libraries were prepared by immunoSEQ multiplex PCR; TCRdb keeps only in-frame clonotypes and omits some of them. The repertoire consists of 340,000 or so clones, with around 85% occurring once and the leading ten covering about 4.2%. The origin of this receptor is a woman in her thirties or forties with acute COVID-19. Sequenced sample: PBMCs or T cells enriched from blood (not recorded which).

The CDR3 sequence is CASSPLSSLEDTQYF. DNA for the CDR3: TGCGCCAGCAGCCCCCTTTCCTCCCTAGAGGATACGCAGTATTTT. The chain links TRBV5-1 to TRBJ2-3; D unclear. The germline V and J ends were trimmed by 4 bases and 6 bases, with 18 bases remaining between them. This CDR3 spans 15 amino acids. CDR1 is SGHRS and CDR2 is YFSETQ in the germline V gene.